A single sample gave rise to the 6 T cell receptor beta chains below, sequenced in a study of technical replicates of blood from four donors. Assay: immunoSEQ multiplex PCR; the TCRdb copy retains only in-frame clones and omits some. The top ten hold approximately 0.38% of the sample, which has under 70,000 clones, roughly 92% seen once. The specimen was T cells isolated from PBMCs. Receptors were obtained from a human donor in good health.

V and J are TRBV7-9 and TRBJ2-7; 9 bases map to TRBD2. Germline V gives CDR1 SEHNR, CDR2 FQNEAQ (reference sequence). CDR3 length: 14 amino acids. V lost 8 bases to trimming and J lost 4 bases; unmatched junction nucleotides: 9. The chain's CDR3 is CASGAGTSTYEQYF. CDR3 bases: TGTGCCAGCGGAGCCGGGACTAGCACATACGAGCAGTACTTC.

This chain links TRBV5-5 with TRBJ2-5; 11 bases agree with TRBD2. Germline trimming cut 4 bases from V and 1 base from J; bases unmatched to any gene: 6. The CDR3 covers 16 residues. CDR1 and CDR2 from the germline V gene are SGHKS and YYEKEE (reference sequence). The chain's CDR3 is CASSVGLAGIQETQYF. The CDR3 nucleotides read TGTGCCAGCAGCGTTGGACTAGCGGGTATCCAAGAGACCCAGTACTTC.

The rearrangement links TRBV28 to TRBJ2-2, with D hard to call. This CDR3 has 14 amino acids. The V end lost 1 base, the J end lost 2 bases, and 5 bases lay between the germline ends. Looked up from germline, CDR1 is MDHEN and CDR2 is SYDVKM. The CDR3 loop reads CASSLYLNTGELFF. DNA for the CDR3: TGTGCCAGCAGTTTATATCTCAACACCGGGGAGCTGTTTTTT.

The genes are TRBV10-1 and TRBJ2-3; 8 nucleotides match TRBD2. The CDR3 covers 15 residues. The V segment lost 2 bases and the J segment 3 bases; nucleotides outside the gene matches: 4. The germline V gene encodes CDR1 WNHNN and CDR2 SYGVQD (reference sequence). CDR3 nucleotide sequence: TGCGCCAGCAGTGAGAAAAGCGGGAGAACAGATACGCAGTATTTT. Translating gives CASSEKSGRTDTQYF.

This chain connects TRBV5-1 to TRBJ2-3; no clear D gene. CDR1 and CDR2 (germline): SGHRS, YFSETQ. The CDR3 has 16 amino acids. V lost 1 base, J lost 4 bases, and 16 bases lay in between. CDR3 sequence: CASSLSGGALPDTQYF. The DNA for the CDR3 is TGCGCCAGCAGCTTGTCTGGTGGAGCTCTCCCAGATACGCAGTATTTT.

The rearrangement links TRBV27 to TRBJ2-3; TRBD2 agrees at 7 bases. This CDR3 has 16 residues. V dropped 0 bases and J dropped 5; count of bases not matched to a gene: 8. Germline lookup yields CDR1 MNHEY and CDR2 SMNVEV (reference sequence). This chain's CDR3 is CASSLSLRELKDTQYF. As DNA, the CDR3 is TGTGCCAGCAGTTTATCGTTGCGGGAGCTGAAAGATACGCAGTATTTT.